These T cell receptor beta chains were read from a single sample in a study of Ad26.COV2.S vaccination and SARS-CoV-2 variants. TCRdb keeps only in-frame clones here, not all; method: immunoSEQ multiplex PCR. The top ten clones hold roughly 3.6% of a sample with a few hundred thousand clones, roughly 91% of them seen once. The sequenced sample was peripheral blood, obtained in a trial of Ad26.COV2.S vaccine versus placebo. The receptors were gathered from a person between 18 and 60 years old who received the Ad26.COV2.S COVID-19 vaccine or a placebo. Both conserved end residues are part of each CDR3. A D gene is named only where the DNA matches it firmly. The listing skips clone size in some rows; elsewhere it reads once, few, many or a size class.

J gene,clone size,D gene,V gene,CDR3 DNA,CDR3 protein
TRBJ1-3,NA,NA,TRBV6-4,TGTGCCAGCAGTCAAGAGGCGGGTTCTGGAAACACCATATATTTT,CASSQEAGSGNTIYF
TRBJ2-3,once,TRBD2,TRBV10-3,TGTGCCATCAGAGCAACTAGCGGGGTGGCAGATACGCAGTATTTT,CAIRATSGVADTQYF
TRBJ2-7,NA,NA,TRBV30,TGTGCCTGGAGTGGTGGTTTAGGGGGCTACGAGCAGTACTTC,CAWSGGLGGYEQYF
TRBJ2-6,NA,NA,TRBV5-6,TGTGCCAGCAGCTTGGCGGGCTCTGGGGCCAACGTCCTGACTTTC,CASSLAGSGANVLTF
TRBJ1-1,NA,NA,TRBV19,TGTGCCAGTAGTACTACAGTGAACACTGAAGCTTTCTTT,CASSTTVNTEAFF
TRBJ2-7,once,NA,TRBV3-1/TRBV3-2,TGTGCCAGCAGCCTAGAGGCCCGCGTGGGCGAGCAGTACTTC,CASSLEARVGEQYF
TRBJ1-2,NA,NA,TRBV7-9,TGTGCCAGCAGCTTAGTGAAGGATTTTAACTATGGCTACACCTTC,CASSLVKDFNYGYTF
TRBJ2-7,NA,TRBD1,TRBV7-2,TGTGCCAGCAGCTTTATGGGGACAGGGCCAACCTACGAGCAGTACTTC,CASSFMGTGPTYEQYF
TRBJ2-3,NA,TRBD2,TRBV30,TGTGCCTGGAGGGGGAGCGGGGGGAGACCAGATACGCAGTATTTT,CAWRGSGGRPDTQYF
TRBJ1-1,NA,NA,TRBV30,TGTGCCCTAAGACAGGACGTGAACACTGAAGCTTTCTTT,CALRQDVNTEAFF
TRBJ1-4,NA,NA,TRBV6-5,TGTGCCAGCAGTTACTCGTTGTTGGGACCTAAGGAAAAACTGTTTTTT,CASSYSLLGPKEKLFF
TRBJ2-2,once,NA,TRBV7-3,TGTGCCAGCAGCTTACTAGGAGGGTGGAACACCGGGGAGCTGTTTTTT,CASSLLGGWNTGELFF
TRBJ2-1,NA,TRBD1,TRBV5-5,TGTGCCAGCAGCTCGGCCGGGACAGGGGCATACAATGAGCAGTTCTTC,CASSSAGTGAYNEQFF
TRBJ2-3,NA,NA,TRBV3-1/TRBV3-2,TGTGCCAGCAGCCAAGGGACTGGGGGAACAGATACGCAGTATTTT,CASSQGTGGTDTQYF
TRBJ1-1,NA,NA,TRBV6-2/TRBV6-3,TGTGCCAGCAGTTACGCGAGAGGCACTGAAGCTTTCTTT,CASSYARGTEAFF
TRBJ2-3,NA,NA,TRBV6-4,TGTGCCGGCAGTGACGGCGGGGTCACAGATACGCAGTATTTT,CAGSDGGVTDTQYF
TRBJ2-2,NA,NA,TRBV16,TGTGCCAGCACCAGAGCCGGGGAGCTGTTTTTT,CASTRAGELFF
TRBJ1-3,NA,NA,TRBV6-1,TGTGCCAGCAGTGAAGTGACAAACACCATATATTTT,CASSEVTNTIYF
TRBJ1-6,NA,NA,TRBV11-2,TGTGCCAGCAGCTTAAAAAGGGGATTCAATAATTCACCCCTCCACTTT,CASSLKRGFNNSPLHF
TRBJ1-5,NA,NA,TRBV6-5,TGTGCCAGCAGCTCGGTGCTCAATCAGCCCCAGCATTTT,CASSSVLNQPQHF
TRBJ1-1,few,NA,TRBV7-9,TGTGCCAGCAGCCGAATTACCCTGAACAAGGCTTTCTTT,CASSRITLNKAFF
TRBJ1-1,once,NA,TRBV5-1,TGCGCCAGCAGCTTGGGCCAGGGGTACACTGAAGCTTTCTTT,CASSLGQGYTEAFF
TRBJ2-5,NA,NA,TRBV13,TGTGCCAGCAGCCCTCCGGGACCAACTGGCCGACCCCAGTACTTC,CASSPPGPTGRPQYF
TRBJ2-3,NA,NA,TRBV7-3,TGTGCCAGCAGCCCACGGCCTGGCTCAGATACGCAGTATTTT,CASSPRPGSDTQYF
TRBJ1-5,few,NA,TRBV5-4,TGTGCCAGCAGCAACCAGGGGACGAATCAGCCCCAGCATTTT,CASSNQGTNQPQHF
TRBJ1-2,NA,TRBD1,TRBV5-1,TGCGCCAGCAGGGGGGACAGCTATGGCTACACCTTC,CASRGDSYGYTF
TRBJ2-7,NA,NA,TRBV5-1,TGCGCCAGCAGCTTGGAAGCGGCAACGGGCCACGAGCAGTACTTC,CASSLEAATGHEQYF
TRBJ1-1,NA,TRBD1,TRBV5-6,TGTGCCAGCGGAGGACAGGGGGCTGAAGCTTTCTTT,CASGGQGAEAFF
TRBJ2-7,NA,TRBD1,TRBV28,TGTGCCAGCAGTTCCCCCCAAAACCGGGACAGGGACTCCTACGAGCAGTACTTC,CASSSPQNRDRDSYEQYF
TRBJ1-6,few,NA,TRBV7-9,TGTGCCAGCAGCCCACGGGGATTCACCCTCCACTTT,CASSPRGFTLHF
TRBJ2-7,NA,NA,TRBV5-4,TGTGCCAGCAGCTTGGGGGGGAGCACCTACGAGCAGTACTTC,CASSLGGSTYEQYF
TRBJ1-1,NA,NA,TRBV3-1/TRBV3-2,TGTGCCAGCAGCCGTCAGGGGCTGGACACTGAAGCTTTCTTT,CASSRQGLDTEAFF
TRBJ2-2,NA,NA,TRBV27,TGTGCCAGCAGTTTCCTCCAGGACACCGGGGAGCTGTTTTTT,CASSFLQDTGELFF
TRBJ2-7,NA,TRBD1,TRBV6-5,TGTGCCAGCAGTCGAGGGGACAGGGGTTACGAGCAGTACTTC,CASSRGDRGYEQYF
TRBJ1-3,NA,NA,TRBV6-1,TGTGCCAGCAGTGAAGTCGGGAAGGGGTCGTTAGCCGCCATATATTTT,CASSEVGKGSLAAIYF
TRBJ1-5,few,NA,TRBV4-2,TGTGCCAGCAGCCAAGAAAGGCAGGGCAATCAGCCCCAGCATTTT,CASSQERQGNQPQHF
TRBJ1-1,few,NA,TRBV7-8,TGTGCCAGCAGCTTATCAGGGGTCCCCACTGAAGCTTTCTTT,CASSLSGVPTEAFF
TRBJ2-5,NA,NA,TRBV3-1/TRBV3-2,TGTGCCAGCAGCCCTACTAGGTGGGAGACCCAGTACTTC,CASSPTRWETQYF
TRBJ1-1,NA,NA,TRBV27,TGTGCCAGCAGTTCATCGGTGATTATTGAAGCTTTCTTT,CASSSSVIIEAFF
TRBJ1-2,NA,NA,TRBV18,TGTGCCAGCTCACCTGGGACGGACTATGGCTACACCTTC,CASSPGTDYGYTF
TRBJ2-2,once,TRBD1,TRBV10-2,TGCGCCAGCAGATTGGGACAGGGGAACACCGGGGAGCTGTTTTTT,CASRLGQGNTGELFF
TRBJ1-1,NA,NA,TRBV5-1,TGCGCCAGCAGCATCAGTGGGACACAAAACACTGAAGCTTTCTTT,CASSISGTQNTEAFF
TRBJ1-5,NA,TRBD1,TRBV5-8,TGTGCCAGCAGAAGGGACAGGGGCCATCAGCCCCAGCATTTT,CASRRDRGHQPQHF
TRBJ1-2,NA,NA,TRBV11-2,TGTGCCAGCAGCTTAGATCCCATCCAGGGGCATCTTTATGGCTACACCTTC,CASSLDPIQGHLYGYTF
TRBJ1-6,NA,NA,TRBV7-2,TGTGCCAGCAGCTTGGGGGTTACGGGACCCCTCCACTTT,CASSLGVTGPLHF
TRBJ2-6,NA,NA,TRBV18,TGTGCCAGCTCACCGCGCCGACAGTCCGGGGCCAACGTCCTGACTTTC,CASSPRRQSGANVLTF
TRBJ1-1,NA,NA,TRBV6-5,TGTGCCAGCAGTTACTCGATTGGCTATACGAACACTGAAGCTTTCTTT,CASSYSIGYTNTEAFF
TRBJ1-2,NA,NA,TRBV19,TGTGCCAGTAGTCGAAGTGCAGGACCCTTTAACTATGGCTACACCTTC,CASSRSAGPFNYGYTF
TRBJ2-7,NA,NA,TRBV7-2,TGTGCCAGCAGCTTAGTCCCCCCATTATACTACGAGCAGTACTTC,CASSLVPPLYYEQYF
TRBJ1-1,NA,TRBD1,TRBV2,TGTGCCAGCAGTCGGGACAGGGGGCGGTCCGAAGCTTTCTTT,CASSRDRGRSEAFF
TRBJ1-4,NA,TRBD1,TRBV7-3,TGTGCCAGCAGCTTAGGGACAGGGGTTGGGGAAAAACTGTTTTTT,CASSLGTGVGEKLFF
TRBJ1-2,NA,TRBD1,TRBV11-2,TGTGCCAGCAGCTTAGGGACAGGGGATGGCTACACCTTC,CASSLGTGDGYTF
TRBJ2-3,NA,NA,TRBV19,TGTGCCAGCCGAGCCCCGGCGGATACGCAGTATTTT,CASRAPADTQYF
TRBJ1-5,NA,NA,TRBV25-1,TGTGCCAGCAGTGGGGAACCTAGCAATCAGCCCCAGCATTTT,CASSGEPSNQPQHF